The 10 T cell receptor beta chains below all came from one sample that was sequenced in a study of CD4 T cells in relation to SARS-CoV-2 and coronaviruses. Before the COVID-19 pandemic, during about 2011-2019, CD4+ T cells were taken from unexposed donors. Isolation of CD4+ T cells took place after about eleven days in culture. Their antigen targets remain unknown. The method was immunoSEQ multiplex PCR; TCRdb's version includes in-frame clones alone and lacks a portion of them. This repertoire shows about 26,000 clones, around 76% found once; its top ten account for 10%. Sequencing used CD4+ T cells from PBMCs, cultured in vitro. The origin of the receptors is a human donor in good health.

This chain joins TRBV7-9 and TRBJ1-2; 8 nucleotides line up with TRBD1. This CDR3 has 13 amino acids. Trimming removed 5 bases from V and 4 bases from J; junction bases left unmatched: 3. The germline V gene has CDR1 SEHNR and CDR2 FQNEAQ (reference sequence). CDR3 nucleotide sequence: TGTGCCAGCAGCAAACAGGGGGGCTATGGCTACACCTTC. It yields the protein CASSKQGGYGYTF.

This clone was seen once. The chain joins TRBV19 to TRBJ1-2, with 7 bases that match TRBD1. The CDR3 sequence is 12 residues long. Losses at the gene ends were 6 bases for V and 6 bases for J; bases not matched to a gene: 4. Germline V gene data show CDR1 as LNHDA and CDR2 as SQIVND (reference sequence). The CDR3 DNA reads as TGTGCCAGTAGGAAGGGGGCGCATGGCTACACCTTC. Translating gives CASRKGAHGYTF.

The chain couples TRBV4-1 to TRBJ2-5, with 7 bases aligning to TRBD2. Unmatched junction bases numbered 12, after V lost 0 bases and J lost 5 bases. The CDR3 is 17 residues long. Germline CDR1 and CDR2: MGHRA and YSYEKL. The CDR3 region has the DNA TGCGCCAGCAGCCAAGAGGGGCGGCGGGAGATTGTTGAGACCCAGTACTTC. The encoded protein is CASSQEGRREIVETQYF.

V usage is TRBV2 and J usage is TRBJ1-5, with D perhaps matching TRBD1 (6 bases). The V gene lost 3 bases and the J gene lost 4 bases, with 10 bases spanning the gap. Germline V gives CDR1 SNHLY, CDR2 FYNNEI. The CDR3 contains 14 residues. The CDR3 loop reads CASSDDRPNQPQHF. CDR3 sequence (DNA): TGTGCCAGCAGTGACGACAGGCCAAATCAGCCCCAGCATTTT.

This clone was counted only a few times. The CDR3, as DNA: TGTGCCAGCAGTGAATCCTTTGCGGGAGGGGTAGATACGCAGTATTTT. Translating gives CASSESFAGGVDTQYF. The chain uses TRBV6-1 and TRBJ2-3; TRBD2 aligns across 9 bases. This CDR3 has 16 residues. The V gene's germline CDR1 is MNHNS and CDR2 SASEGT. Losses at the gene ends were 2 bases for V and 5 bases for J; bases not matched to a gene: 8.

The rearrangement links TRBV5-5 to TRBJ2-7; perhaps TRBD2 as D (6 bases). This CDR3 contains 15 residues. V lost 0 bases, J lost 1 base, and 11 bases lay in between. From germline, CDR1 is SGHKS and CDR2 YYEKEE (reference sequence). The CDR3 sequence: CASSLAGGGSYEQYF. For the CDR3, the DNA is TGTGCCAGCAGCTTGGCCGGGGGTGGGTCCTACGAGCAGTACTTC. The complete variable domain, with remaining parts taken from reference TRBV5-5 and TRBJ2-7, reads DAGVTQSPTHLIKTRGQQVTLRCSPISGHKSVSWYQQVLGQGPQFIFQYYEKEERGRGNFPDRFSARQFPNYSSELNVNALLLGDSALYLCASSLAGGGSYEQYFGPGTRLTVT.

The chain uses TRBV7-8 and TRBJ1-2, with a tentative D call TRBD1 (5 bases). Germline V lookup: CDR1 SGHVS, CDR2 FQNEAQ. This CDR3 comprises 14 residues. The V end lost 1 base, the J end lost 8 bases, and 14 bases lay between the germline ends. CDR3 loop: CASSLERGLGGYTF. CDR3 in DNA: TGTGCCAGCAGCTTAGAGCGGGGCCTAGGGGGCTACACCTTC.

This clone has only one observation. The genes are TRBV11-2 and TRBJ2-2; D gene uncertain. Trimming removed 3 bases at V and 2 bases at J, with 10 bases between. CDR3 length: 15 residues. Germline values: CDR1 SGHAT, CDR2 FQNNGV. CDR3 DNA: TGTGCCAGCAGCTTCGGACGCTCCAACACCGGGGAGCTGTTTTTT. Its protein is CASSFGRSNTGELFF.

The J gene is TRBJ1-4, the V gene TRBV7-6; maybe TRBD1 (6 bases). CDR3 size: 15 residues. V gave up 5 bases and J gave up 7 bases, with 17 bases separating them. CDR1 is SGHVS, CDR2 FNYEAQ, per germline. For the CDR3, the DNA is TGTGCCAGCAGCCCCCCGAGGGAGGGGGGTGAAAAACTGTTTTTT. Residues: CASSPPREGGEKLFF.

In nucleotides, the CDR3 is TGCGCCAGCAGCCAAGTCAGGAGGGATGAGCAGTTCTTC. Amino acids: CASSQVRRDEQFF. The J gene is TRBJ2-1, the V gene TRBV4-3, with a tentative D call TRBD2 (6 bases). Germline lookup yields CDR1 LGHNA and CDR2 YSLEER. V lost 1 base to trimming and J lost 8 bases, with 9 bases between them. CDR3 length: 13 residues.